This entry lists 19 T cell receptor beta chains sequenced from one sample in a study of PD-1 blockade in mismatch repair-deficient tumors. The table came from immunoSEQ multiplex PCR; TCRdb's copy has only in-frame clones and leaves some out. The sample holds roughly 120,000 clones; about 88% are singletons and the top ten take 12%. Sequences were derived from peripheral blood, sampled just under 74 weeks after starting pembrolizumab. The origin of the receptors is an adult with mismatch repair-deficient cancer.

The chain has TRBV27 and TRBJ2-7; D uncertain. The CDR3 is 12 amino acids. The V end lost 8 bases, the J end lost 6 bases, and 14 bases lay between the germline ends. CDR1 is MNHEY and CDR2 is SMNVEV in the germline V gene (reference sequence). The CDR3 sequence: CASGIGPAEQYF. CDR3 nucleotides: TGTGCCAGCGGGATTGGGCCAGCCGAGCAGTACTTC.

In its sample, this clone was seen once. This sequence joins TRBV23-1 and TRBJ2-3; tentatively, D is TRBD2 (5 bases). TRBV23-1 is assigned to the ORF class and has an uncertain function. The CDR3 loop spans 14 amino acids. V was clipped by 4 bases and J by 3 bases, with 11 bases between them. The chain's CDR3 is CASSRREGTDTQYF. The CDR3, as DNA: TGCGCCAGCAGTCGGAGAGAGGGAACAGATACGCAGTATTTT.

This chain uses TRBV7-9 with TRBJ2-1; 10 positions agree with TRBD1. Germline loops: CDR1 SEHNR, CDR2 FQNEAQ (reference sequence). The junction had 12 bases not matched to a gene; V was cut back by 1 base and J by 9 bases. This CDR3 has 17 amino acids. CDR3 sequence: CASSLGSMTGGYGEQFF. CDR3 sequence (DNA): TGTGCCAGCAGCTTAGGCTCCATGACAGGGGGCTACGGTGAGCAGTTCTTC. The complete variable domain, with remaining parts taken from reference TRBV7-9 and TRBJ2-1, reads DTGVSQNPRHKITKRGQNVTFRCDPISEHNRLYWYRQTLGQGPEFLTYFQNEAQLEKSRLLSDRFSAERPKGSFSTLEIQRTEQGDSAMYLCASSLGSMTGGYGEQFFGPGTRLTVL.

V and J are TRBV28 and TRBJ2-3; TRBD2 matches at 9 bases. Germline V gene data show CDR1 as MDHEN and CDR2 as SYDVKM. The CDR3 extends over 16 amino acids. Trimming took 5 bases from V and 2 from J; bases not matched to a gene: 8. The CDR3 DNA is TGTGCCAGCAGTCGACTAGCGGAGACCTACACAGATACGCAGTATTTT. Its protein product is CASSRLAETYTDTQYF.

This chain joins TRBV18 and TRBJ2-1, with TRBD2 identical over 8 bases. This CDR3 has 14 residues. V was pared by 5 bases and J by 6 bases, with 6 bases of the junction left unmatched. The germline gives CDR1 KGHSH, CDR2 LQKENI. The CDR3 DNA reads TGTGCCAGCTCAGCGGGAGGCACTCTCAATGAGCAGTTCTTC. Protein: CASSAGGTLNEQFF. The full variable domain, its missing parts supplied by reference TRBV18 and TRBJ2-1, is NAGVMQNPRHLVRRRGQEARLRCSPMKGHSHVYWYRQLPEEGLKFMVYLQKENIIDESGMPKERFSAEFPKEGPSILRIQQVVRGDSAAYFCASSAGGTLNEQFFGPGTRLTVL.

The genes are TRBV5-5 and TRBJ2-7; 8 bases are a match to TRBD2. Germline loops: CDR1 SGHKS, CDR2 YYEKEE (reference sequence). Losses at the gene ends were 0 bases for V and 4 bases for J; bases not matched to a gene: 3. This CDR3 has 14 amino acids. CDR3 DNA sequence: TGTGCCAGCAGCTTGGGTAGCGGGACGTACGAGCAGTACTTC. Its protein product is CASSLGSGTYEQYF.

V is TRBV27 and J is TRBJ2-7; tentatively, D is TRBD1 or TRBD2 (5 bases each). V shed 3 bases and J shed 0 bases, with 15 bases lying between them. CDR3 length: 16 residues. The V gene's germline CDR1 is MNHEY and CDR2 SMNVEV (reference sequence). CDR3: CASSFSDGDHSYEQYF. CDR3 DNA sequence: TGTGCCAGCAGTTTCTCTGATGGGGACCACTCCTACGAGCAGTACTTC.

This sequence joins TRBV21-1 and TRBJ2-2; no check of the table's D call, TRBD2, against the DNA was made. TRBV21-1 is described as a pseudogene. This CDR3 is 16 amino acids long. DNA of the CDR3: TGTGCCAGCAGCAAATCCTCAACGCCGGGACTAGCGGAGCTGTTTTTT. It codes for CASSKSSTPGLAELFF.

This chain joins TRBV7-6 and TRBJ2-2, with TRBD2 matching over 14 bases. Germline CDR1 is SGHVS and CDR2 is FNYEAQ. V was pared by 4 bases and J by 9 bases, with 10 bases of the junction left unmatched. This CDR3 is 17 amino acids long. The CDR3 here is CASSSRLAGGSGRELFF. The CDR3 region has the DNA TGTGCCAGCAGCTCTCGACTAGCGGGAGGGTCCGGTCGGGAGCTGTTTTTT.

This clone appeared once. This chain connects TRBV7-9 to TRBJ2-7; the D gene is possibly TRBD2 (6 bases). The CDR3 runs 15 residues. CDR1 is SEHNR and CDR2 is FQNEAQ in the germline V gene (reference sequence). V dropped 5 bases and J dropped 2 bases, with 16 bases sitting between them. CDR3 nucleotides: TGTGCCAGCAGCCCGTTTGGGGAGGCCCCCTACGAGCAGTACTTC. It translates to CASSPFGEAPYEQYF.

J is TRBJ2-7 and V is TRBV6-1; D remains unclear. This CDR3 comprises 14 residues. In germline, CDR1 is MNHNS, CDR2 SASEGT. V was cut by 2 bases and J by 2 bases, with 10 bases left in between. The DNA of the CDR3 is TGTGCCAGCAGTGAATTTGGCATAGCCTACGAGCAGTACTTC. This sequence encodes CASSEFGIAYEQYF.

This chain uses TRBV15 with TRBJ2-7; 8 bases line up with TRBD2. CDR3 length equals 20 residues. Germline V gene sequence: CDR1 LNHNV, CDR2 YYDKDF (reference sequence). V was clipped by 0 bases and J by 3 bases; unmatched bases: 19. CDR3 loop: CATSRDTPFGRVPVHYEQYF. CDR3 coding DNA: TGTGCCACCAGCAGAGATACCCCCTTCGGGAGGGTCCCAGTTCACTACGAGCAGTACTTC.

Here the CDR3 DNA reads TGCGCCAGCAGCCATGCGGGGCCGGGGGTGACCAATCAGCCCCAGCATTTT. Protein sequence: CASSHAGPGVTNQPQHF. The rearrangement links TRBV4-1 to TRBJ1-5; tentative D call: TRBD1 (5 bases). The ends were cut back, 3 bases at V and 3 bases at J, with 18 bases in the middle. The germline CDR1 and CDR2 sequences are MGHRA and YSYEKL. This CDR3 comprises 17 residues.

This chain uses TRBV6-5 with TRBJ2-3; 9 positions match TRBD2. Germline values: CDR1 MNHEY, CDR2 SVGAGI. The CDR3 is made up of 16 amino acids. Trimming at V came to 0 bases and at J to 6 bases, leaving 7 bases not matched to a gene. The CDR3 DNA reads as TGTGCCAGCAGTTACTCGGGGGCGGGAGGGCCTGATACGCAGTATTTT. This gives the protein CASSYSGAGGPDTQYF.

The rearrangement joins TRBV5-1 to TRBJ2-5; D unclear. Germline V gives CDR1 SGHRS, CDR2 YFSETQ. This CDR3 region has 15 residues. V was trimmed by 4 bases and J by 2 bases, leaving 15 bases between them. The CDR3 DNA reads as TGCGCCAGCAGCCCCAGGAAGGTCTTACAAGAGACCCAGTACTTC. It codes for CASSPRKVLQETQYF. The full variable domain, its missing parts supplied by reference TRBV5-1 and TRBJ2-5, is KAGVTQTPRYLIKTRGQQVTLSCSPISGHRSVSWYQQTPGQGLQFLFEYFSETQRNKGNFPGRFSGRQFSNSRSEMNVSTLELGDSALYLCASSPRKVLQETQYFGPGTRLLVL.

The chain is built from TRBV6-5 and TRBJ2-3; no clear D. The V gene's germline CDR1 is MNHEY and CDR2 SVGAGI. This CDR3 has 16 residues. Trimming took off 2 bases at V and 0 bases at J, with 12 bases between the two ends. CDR3 sequence reads: CASSYIPVSSTDTQYF. CDR3 coding DNA: TGTGCCAGCAGTTACATCCCGGTTTCTAGCACAGATACGCAGTATTTT.

The rearrangement joins TRBV28 to TRBJ1-1, with D possibly being TRBD1 (6 bases). The V gene lost 7 bases and the J gene lost 1 base, with 13 bases spanning the gap. Germline V CDR1 and CDR2: MDHEN, SYDVKM. CDR3 length equals 14 residues. The CDR3, as DNA: TGTGCCAGCATGGGGGGCTTGTGGAACACTGAAGCTTTCTTT. Translated: CASMGGLWNTEAFF.

This clone was detected only a few times. J is TRBJ2-7 and V is TRBV6-1, with D perhaps matching TRBD1 (6 bases). V was shortened by 6 bases and J by 3 bases, with 15 bases between the two germline ends. Germline lookup yields CDR1 MNHNS and CDR2 SASEGT. The CDR3 has 14 amino acids. The CDR3 sequence: CASSTGTIDYEQYF. DNA of the CDR3: TGTGCCAGCAGCACCGGGACAATAGACTACGAGCAGTACTTC.

The chain links TRBV11-2 to TRBJ2-1, with 9 bases fitting TRBD2. Germline loops: CDR1 SGHAT, CDR2 FQNNGV. This CDR3 comprises 15 residues. V was pared by 9 bases and J by 5 bases, with 11 bases of the junction left unmatched. The DNA of the CDR3 is TGTGCCAGTCAGGCCCGGACTAGCGAGAACAATGAGCAGTTCTTC. Its translation: CASQARTSENNEQFF.